This TCR beta chain was found in a study of T cells in localized non-small cell lung cancer. Study-wide points: Within adjacent lung there appeared a median 57 of the top 100 tumor clones. In the blood, greater T cell density corresponded to longer overall survival. Heterogeneity remains possible because sequencing was limited to only one tumor region. Among the tissues sampled, uninvolved adjacent lung had the highest T cell clonality, above tumor.

A remark on this clone: The antigen remains unidentified.

This CDR3 comprises 15 residues. The V and J ends lost 6 bases and 0 bases, in that order; junction bases with no gene match: 7. Per germline, CDR1 MNHNS and CDR2 SASEGT. Generated by immunoSEQ multiplex PCR, the TCRdb table keeps only in-frame clones and is missing some. The data contain approximately 61,000 clones, approximately 90% of them singletons. Sample: peripheral blood, taken before any cancer treatment. The V call is TRBV6-1, the J call TRBJ1-1, with 7 bases fitting TRBD1. This TCR was sampled from a woman aged 35-75 years with stage I lung adenocarcinoma. For the CDR3, the DNA is TGTGCCAGCAGACCGACGACAGGGTTGAACACTGAAGCTTTCTTT. The encoded protein is CASRPTTGLNTEAFF.